A selection of T cell receptor beta chains follows, all from one sample in a study of PD-L1 blockade in urothelial cancer. Generated by immunoSEQ multiplex PCR, the TCRdb table keeps only in-frame clones and is missing some. The sample lists some 49,000 clones; about 85% were seen once. The sample here was PBMCs, taken around atezolizumab (anti-PD-L1) treatment. These receptors came from a man in his 60s with urothelial cancer. Both conserved end residues are part of each CDR3. A D gene is named only where the DNA matches it firmly. Size is omitted from some rows. Given values are once, few, many or a class for expanded clones.

size	V	D	J	CDR3	DNA
-	TRBV11-3	TRBD2	TRBJ2-4	CASSKGLAIAKNIQYF	TGTGCCAGCAGCAAAGGACTAGCTATAGCCAAAAACATTCAGTACTTC
-	TRBV29-1	-	TRBJ2-2	CSYRENTGELFF	TGCTCATACAGGGAGAACACCGGGGAGCTGTTTTTT
-	TRBV19	TRBD1	TRBJ2-7	CASSTPGTGGYEQYF	TGTGCCAGTAGTACCCCCGGGACAGGGGGGTACGAGCAGTACTTC
-	TRBV5-1	-	TRBJ2-7	CASSLGPALTRDIPYEQYF	TGCGCCAGCAGCTTGGGTCCAGCTTTGACCCGGGACATCCCCTACGAGCAGTACTTC
few	TRBV4-1	TRBD1	TRBJ2-7	CASSHPGQGYEQYF	TGCGCCAGCAGCCACCCGGGACAGGGCTACGAGCAGTACTTC
-	TRBV11-1	TRBD2	TRBJ2-1	CASSRTSGVDEQFF	TGTGCCAGCAGCCGGACTAGCGGGGTAGATGAGCAGTTCTTC
-	TRBV30	-	TRBJ2-3	CAWSVGGHRTDTQYF	TGTGCCTGGAGTGTCGGGGGGCACCGCACAGATACGCAGTATTTT
-	TRBV5-4	-	TRBJ2-5	CASSPSPEETQYF	TGTGCCAGCAGCCCTTCCCCCGAAGAGACCCAGTACTTC
-	TRBV7-6	-	TRBJ2-1	CASSLEAGAGRNEQFF	TGTGCCAGCAGCTTAGAGGCGGGGGCGGGCAGGAATGAGCAGTTCTTC
once	TRBV30	-	TRBJ2-2	CAWRRQGATNTGELFF	TGTGCCTGGAGGAGGCAAGGGGCCACGAACACCGGGGAGCTGTTTTTT
-	TRBV7-9	-	TRBJ1-3	CASSSIGTPNTIYF	TGTGCCAGCAGCTCTATCGGGACACCTAACACCATATATTTT
-	TRBV29-1	TRBD1	TRBJ2-5	CSAEQGAPQETQYF	TGCAGCGCTGAGCAGGGGGCCCCCCAAGAGACCCAGTACTTC
-	TRBV4-2	-	TRBJ2-3	CASSQDWTISTDTQYF	TGTGCCAGCAGCCAAGACTGGACTATTAGCACAGATACGCAGTATTTT
-	TRBV6-5	TRBD1	TRBJ2-7	CASSYRDRPYEQYF	TGTGCCAGCAGTTACAGGGACAGGCCCTACGAGCAGTACTTC
once	TRBV6-5	TRBD1	TRBJ2-1	CASSSTRTGSEFF	TGTGCCAGCAGTTCTACCCGGACAGGGTCTGAATTCTTC
-	TRBV30	-	TRBJ2-1	CAWSVGSQGLNEQFF	TGTGCCTGGAGTGTGGGCTCGCAGGGGTTGAATGAGCAGTTCTTC
-	TRBV6-5	TRBD2	TRBJ2-2	CASSYESGVAIGELFF	TGTGCCAGCAGTTACGAAAGCGGGGTGGCGATCGGGGAGCTGTTTTTT
-	TRBV7-9	-	TRBJ2-7	CASSLEVQGPYEQYF	TGTGCCAGCAGCTTAGAAGTACAGGGACCCTACGAGCAGTACTTC
-	TRBV6-6	-	TRBJ2-5	CASSYSGTQETQYF	TGTGCCAGCAGTTACAGCGGAACTCAAGAGACCCAGTACTTC
-	TRBV18	-	TRBJ2-5	CASSRTLQETQYF	TGTGCCAGCTCCCGGACACTTCAAGAGACCCAGTACTTC
few	TRBV11-2	TRBD1	TRBJ2-7	CASSSSGLWDRGPTWQYF	TGTGCCAGCAGCTCCAGTGGTCTTTGGGACAGGGGGCCAACTTGGCAGTACTTC
-	TRBV6-5	-	TRBJ2-3	CASRGGDTQYF	TGTGCCAGCAGGGGAGGAGATACGCAGTATTTT
-	TRBV18	-	TRBJ1-1	CASSVWGRNTEAFF	TGTGCCAGCTCCGTCTGGGGCAGGAACACTGAAGCTTTCTTT
-	TRBV7-9	-	TRBJ1-6	CASSLAAGSSYNSPLHF	TGTGCCAGCAGCTTAGCGGCGGGCAGCTCCTATAATTCACCCCTCCACTTT
-	TRBV5-1	-	TRBJ2-1	CASSFTQGEQFF	TGCGCCAGCAGCTTTACTCAGGGTGAGCAGTTCTTC